These 17 T cell receptor beta chains were all obtained from the same sample, sequenced in a study of spatial heterogeneity in lung cancer. One entry per CDR3 protein, called by TCRdb with MiXCR from the 5' RACE reads. The sample shows some 16,000 distinct CDR3 sequences, 19% of them seen only once. Time point given: blood at routine non-recurrence follow-up after resection. The sequences come from PBMCs, collected at follow-up. The receptors were sampled from a male donor with early-stage non-small cell lung cancer.

This clonotype was counted a few times. The CDR3 region has the DNA TGTGCCATCAGGACGGACACCGGGGAGCTGTTTTTT. Its translation: CAIRTDTGELFF. The genes are TRBV10-3 and TRBJ2-2; no definite D call. V gave up 6 bases and J gave up 3 bases, with 5 bases separating them. Germline CDR1 and CDR2: ENHRY and SYGVKD. There are 12 residues in the CDR3.

This clonotype is labeled as medium-sized (0.01 to 0.1%). The gene calls are TRBV4-2 and TRBJ2-4; D gene ambiguous. The V end was cut by 0 bases, the J end by 10 bases, with 7 bases between. This CDR3 contains 12 residues. The germline gives CDR1 LGHNA, CDR2 YNFKEQ. The chain's CDR3 is CASSQDPEIQYF. CDR3 nucleotide sequence: TGTGCCAGCAGCCAAGACCCCGAGATTCAGTACTTC.

Concerning this clonotype: One junction end disagrees with the germline gene, perhaps due to a read error. This sequence joins TRBV6-6 and TRBJ2-6; the D is unclear. CDR3 length equals 18 residues. Germline CDR1 reads MNHNY; CDR2 reads SVGAGI (reference sequence). CDR3 nucleotide sequence: TGTACCAGCAGAACGGCTAGGGATCTACACTCTGGGGCCAACGTCCTGACTTTC. This translates into CTSRTARDLHSGANVLTF.

This clonotype was counted only a few times. The junction departs from the called germline gene at one end, perhaps through a read error. J is TRBJ1-6 and V is TRBV13; D might be TRBD1 (6 bases). There are 15 residues in the CDR3. Germline values: CDR1 PRHDT, CDR2 FYEKMQ (reference sequence). CDR3 protein: CASNLQGLVGSPLHF. The DNA for the CDR3 is TGTGCCAGCAACTTACAGGGCCTTGTCGGTTCACCCCTCCACTTT.

The chain uses TRBV15 and TRBJ2-5; D is undetermined. The CDR3 is 16 amino acids. V was cut by 0 bases and J by 9 bases, with 20 bases left in between. Germline CDR1 is LNHNV and CDR2 is YYDKDF (reference sequence). The CDR3 nucleotides read TGTGCCACCAGCAGAGATGGATTCAGCTCATTCTTACCCCAGTACTTC. Translated: CATSRDGFSSFLPQYF.

This clonotype was picked up a small number of times. The J gene is TRBJ1-4, the V gene TRBV29-1; D possibly corresponds to TRBD1 (5 bases). CDR3 size: 14 residues. Germline assignment: CDR1 SQVTM and CDR2 ANQGSEA. Trimming left V 7 bases short and J 3 bases short, with 15 bases between. The CDR3 sequence is CSANRGGANEKLFF. CDR3 nucleotides: TGCAGCGCCAACCGCGGGGGGGCTAATGAAAAACTGTTTTTT. Filled out from reference TRBV29-1 and TRBJ1-4, the complete variable domain reads SAVISQKPSRDICQRGTSLTIQCQVDSQVTMMFWYRQQPGQSLTLIATANQGSEATYESGFVIDKFPISRPNLTFSTLTVSNMSPEDSSIYLCSANRGGANEKLFFGSGTQLSVL.

This clonotype was counted a few times. The chain uses TRBV19 and TRBJ1-5; D is ambiguous. Trimming took off 4 bases at V and 7 bases at J, with 8 bases between the two ends. The CDR3 is 12 residues long. CDR1 LNHDA and CDR2 SQIVND come from the germline V gene (reference sequence). The CDR3 spells CASSRLEQPQHF. CDR3 nucleotide sequence: TGTGCCAGTAGTAGGCTGGAGCAGCCCCAGCATTTT.

J is TRBJ2-1 and V is TRBV7-9; D not resolved. This CDR3 has 13 amino acids. V shed 9 bases and J shed 8 bases, with 17 bases lying between them. CDR1 and CDR2 (germline): SEHNR, FQNEAQ (reference sequence). DNA for the CDR3: TGTGCCAGTGGAGATAGTGAGTTCGATGAGCAGTTCTTC. It yields the protein CASGDSEFDEQFF. Filled out from reference TRBV7-9 and TRBJ2-1, the complete variable domain reads DTGVSQNPRHKITKRGQNVTFRCDPISEHNRLYWYRQTLGQGPEFLTYFQNEAQLEKSRLLSDRFSAERPKGSFSTLEIQRTEQGDSAMYLCASGDSEFDEQFFGPGTRLTVL.

The chain uses TRBV9 and TRBJ2-7; 11 nucleotides align to TRBD2. V was clipped by 4 bases and J by 3 bases; unmatched bases: 6. Looked up from germline, CDR1 is SGDLS and CDR2 is YYNGEE. This CDR3 is built from 15 residues. The CDR3, as DNA: TGTGCCAGCAGCACGGGACTAGCGGCTAACTACGAGCAGTACTTC. This gives the protein CASSTGLAANYEQYF.

V and J are TRBV20-1 and TRBJ1-5; D remains unclear. V was clipped by 1 base and J by 4 bases, with 8 bases between them. CDR3 length: 13 residues. The germline V gene encodes CDR1 DFQATT and CDR2 SNEGSKA (reference sequence). In DNA, the CDR3 is TGCAGTGCTAGAGTCTTGGATAATCAGCCCCAGCATTTT. Amino acids: CSARVLDNQPQHF.

This clonotype is judged medium-sized. The chain joins TRBV9 to TRBJ2-2, with 7 bases matching TRBD2. Trimming removed 2 bases from V and 1 base from J; junction bases left unmatched: 8. Germline loops: CDR1 SGDLS, CDR2 YYNGEE. CDR3 length: 17 amino acids. The CDR3 DNA follows: TGTGCCAGCAGCGTGCGGGGGAATCCGCTGAACACCGGGGAGCTGTTTTTT. Its protein product is CASSVRGNPLNTGELFF.

The V gene is TRBV6-5, the J gene TRBJ2-5; no definite D call. Germline CDR1 reads MNHEY; CDR2 reads SVGAGI. V lost 5 bases to trimming and J lost 2 bases, with 12 bases between them. CDR3 length: 14 residues. This CDR3 reads CASSLGRLQETQYF. The CDR3 nucleotides read TGTGCCAGCAGTCTCGGGCGGCTACAAGAGACCCAGTACTTC.

This clonotype appeared once. The chain has TRBV5-1 and TRBJ2-5, with 8 bases fitting TRBD2. CDR1 is SGHRS and CDR2 is YFSETQ in the germline V gene. This CDR3 region has 15 residues. V trimming: 7 bases; J trimming: 2 bases; junction bases outside the gene matches: 10. CDR3 sequence reads: CASGESGGNQETQYF. The CDR3 nucleotides read TGCGCCAGCGGGGAGAGCGGGGGTAATCAAGAGACCCAGTACTTC.

This clonotype was observed a few times. This chain links TRBV10-1 with TRBJ2-2; 7 nucleotides match TRBD2. The V gene end was trimmed by 0 bases and the J gene end by 2 bases; junction bases not matched to a gene: 3. The CDR3 is 16 residues long. Germline V CDR1 and CDR2: WNHNN, SYGVQD (reference sequence). The chain's CDR3 is CASSESAGRNTGELFF. The CDR3 DNA follows: TGCGCCAGCAGTGAGTCAGCGGGACGAAACACCGGGGAGCTGTTTTTT.

Many counts were recorded for this clonotype. The genes are TRBV6-1 and TRBJ1-4; D possibly corresponds to TRBD1 (6 bases). CDR1 is MNHNS and CDR2 is SASEGT in the germline V gene. CDR3 length: 17 residues. V was trimmed by 4 bases and J by 10 bases, leaving 25 bases between them. The CDR3 sequence is CASSGKRYRAADAKLFF. In DNA form, the CDR3 reads TGTGCCAGCAGTGGGAAAAGGTACAGGGCAGCTGACGCAAAACTGTTTTTT.

In its sample, this clonotype was seen a few times. The chain carries TRBV12-3 or TRBV12-4 and TRBJ2-3; D gene unclear. V lost 6 bases and J lost 5, with 15 bases in between. The CDR3 sequence is 14 residues long. The CDR3, as DNA: TGTGCCAGCAGCGTCAACACTTGGGGAGATACGCAGTATTTT. It specifies CASSVNTWGDTQYF.

This chain joins TRBV20-1 and TRBJ2-3; D gene uncertain. Germline values: CDR1 DFQATT, CDR2 SNEGSKA (reference sequence). CDR3 length equals 12 residues. V was pared by 5 bases and J by 5 bases, with 11 bases between. The chain's CDR3 is CSAETREDTQYF. For the CDR3, the DNA is TGCAGTGCTGAGACCCGCGAAGATACGCAGTATTTT.